The T cell receptor beta chain described here comes from a study of T cell clonality in common variable immunodeficiency. The V gene lost 2 bases and the J gene lost 1 base, with 11 bases spanning the gap. Germline V gene lookup returns CDR1 MNHEY and CDR2 SVGEGT. This CDR3 is 15 amino acids long. This clone was picked up a small number of times. Its target is unknown. The read finishes 3 residues shy of the CDR3 end, and the germline J gene is used to complete it. CVID and control samples used equivalent genomic DNA input. Assay used: immunoSEQ multiplex PCR; TCRdb lists only in-frame clones, some missing. The sample has some 16,000 clones, none seen only once. Study conclusions and caveats: Common variable immunodeficiency TCR beta sequences reportedly had fewer deletions and N-nucleotide insertions. Fewer TCRbeta clones were shared among CVID subjects than controls. The cause of increased CVID clonality remains unclear without subpopulation sequencing. CVID patient heterogeneity limited repertoire-clinical complication correlations.

Sequences were obtained from peripheral blood mononuclear cells. The TCR originated in a human donor with common variable immunodeficiency. V usage is TRBV6-2 or TRBV6-3 and J usage is TRBJ1-1, with D unclear. This chain's CDR3 is CASSYPARGNTEAFF. The CDR3 bases that were read are TGTGCCAGCAGTTACCCCGCACGGGGGAACACTGAA.